This TCR beta chain was documented in a study of blood T cells in healthy people across ages. About this clonotype itself: Its antigen is currently unknown.

Then a second PCR, running about 6 to 11 cycles, was carried out with a sample-barcoded 5' primer and a J-beta primer mix. TCRdb reprocessed the 5' RACE reads with MiXCR, giving one entry per CDR3 protein. The data show 650,000 to 800,000 distinct CDR3 sequences, with 44% seen just once and around 21% held by the top ten. Germline assignment: CDR1 MNHNY and CDR2 SVGAGI (reference sequence). V was pared by 3 bases and J by 6 bases, with 3 bases of the junction left unmatched. The length of the CDR3 is 15 residues. Each individual donor underwent a draw of 8 to 10 milliliters of peripheral blood. Overall study results and limits: Per million T cells, the diversity of TCR beta decreased roughly linearly as age advanced.

Input material: blood. The receptor comes from a man in his 60s in good health. The chain has TRBV6-6 and TRBJ2-1; 12 bases map to TRBD2. The DNA for the CDR3 is TGTGCCAGCAGTTATCAACTAGCGGGGGGCAATGAGCAGTTCTTC. It is translated as CASSYQLAGGNEQFF.